What follows describes a single T cell receptor (beta chain). What it binds is unknown. The CDR3 totals 17 residues. Germline lookup yields CDR1 SQVTM and CDR2 ANQGSEA. The data stem from a study of CXCR3-negative and CXCR3-positive naive CD8 T cells. General study points: Across naive subsets, surface CD5 expression was comparable, and TCR strength was inferred from properties of the TRB CDR3. Within a donor, both naive subsets shared TRBV-TRBJ usage, unlike memory cells. In both naive subsets diversity was comparably high, whereas memory CD8+ cells showed much lower diversity. CXCR3 expression dropped partially after cryopreservation, and most assays relied on fresh PBMCs. Against CXCR3-negative naive cells, CXCR3-positive naive cells showed more hydrophobic TRB CDR3s.

The libraries of TRB cDNA were constructed through 5' RACE using UMI labels. With the 5' RACE reads reprocessed, TCRdb shows one record per CDR3 protein and no DNA. The sample features 150,000 to 180,000 distinct CDR3 sequences, with approximately 0.46% in its top ten. The sample was naive CXCR3+ CD8+ T cells from blood. Subset: CD45RO-CCR7+CD27+CD95- naive CD8+ T cells expressing CXCR3 (TNR3+). This receptor was taken from a human donor in good health. Some clones in this sample may be carry-over from other donors' samples. V gene TRBV29-1 combines with J gene TRBJ1-1; TCRdb reports TRBD1, a call that lacks DNA to check it against. CDR3 region: CSVGGGTGTMANTEAFF.